This T cell receptor (beta chain) originates from a study of T cells in Graves' hyperthyroidism and ophthalmopathy. The germline V gene has CDR1 SGHTS and CDR2 YDEGEE. The V end lost 4 bases, the J end lost 0 bases, and 14 bases lay between the germline ends. The CDR3 contains 16 residues. What was amplified from RNA transcripts were TCR beta CDR3 regions. First-round RT-PCR targeting the TCR CDR3 was performed with the HTBI primer set. TCRdb passed the multiplex PCR reads through MiXCR, listing each CDR3 protein once. This sample has 500,000 to 550,000 distinct CDR3 sequences, with about 20% found just once.

The sequencing sample was made of blood. The chain links TRBV5-8 to TRBJ1-3; D may be TRBD1 (6 bases). This receptor was obtained from a man in his forties or fifties with Graves' ophthalmopathy. The CDR3 loop is CASSPGGYFSGNTIYF. In DNA, the CDR3 is TGTGCCAGCAGCCCCGGGGGCTACTTCTCTGGAAACACCATATATTTT.